This T cell receptor (beta chain) was sequenced for a study of post-analysis software for immune sequencing data. Findings and limits, study-wide: Compared with controls, patients had more of five TRBV segments, including TRBV5-6, TRBV5-1 and TRBV20-1.

The V gene's germline CDR1 is SGHKS and CDR2 YYEKEE (reference sequence). The CDR3 runs 13 residues. Trimming left V 1 base short and J 9 bases short, with 11 bases between. Turning to this clonotype: The antigen remains undetermined.

cDNA libraries of TCR beta carried unique molecular identifiers. TCRdb itself ran the PCR reads through MiXCR, one entry per CDR3 protein. Seen here are 550,000 to 700,000 distinct CDR3 sequences, 44% observed once, and the top ten hold around 1.7%. The J gene is TRBJ1-5, the V gene TRBV5-5; the D is unclear. The sequence was obtained from a girl aged 5-17 years with multiple sclerosis. The sample comprised blood. In DNA form, the CDR3 reads TGTGCCAGCAGCTTGAGAGACATAGGGCCCCAGCATTTT. Protein: CASSLRDIGPQHF.